This T cell receptor beta chain was sequenced during a study of human T cells and chemical hapten exposure. Overall study results and limits: Expanded TCRs created a significantly greater count of big CDR3 similarity clusters than controls did. Unchanged with DPC sensitization were TCRs above 1 in 1000 frequency.

On this clonotype itself: The antigen is undetermined. This may come from a read error, since a much larger clone is one base off.

This sample's time point: patch test 3, about 24 weeks after DPC sensitization. Treatment: therapeutic diphenylcyclopropenone sensitization with weekly scalp DPC. Drawing of blood took place ahead of applying each patch test. Patients had alopecia, were aged 18 to 70, and were not pregnant. TCRdb processed the RACE reads anew with MiXCR; each CDR3 protein has one entry. The data show 70,000 to 90,000 distinct CDR3 sequences, approximately 10% seen once. This sequence originates from a woman between 50 and 59 years old with alopecia areata. Some clones in this sample may be carry-over from other donors' samples. This material consisted of whole blood, taken in connection with sensitization to the hapten diphenylcyclopropenone (DPC).

CDR3 residues: CASSFGWDIQYF. The CDR3 DNA is TGTGCCAGCAGTTTTGGGTGGGACATTCAGTACTTC. The chain combines TRBV12-3 or TRBV12-4 with TRBJ2-4; D gene uncertain. This CDR3 is 12 amino acids long. V was shortened by 3 bases and J by 8 bases, with 8 bases between the two germline ends.